Following are 13 T cell receptor beta chains from one sample sequenced in a study of shared clonotypes between healthy human individuals. Produced via immunoSEQ multiplex PCR; TCRdb's table is partial and in-frame only. The table includes a few million clones, 93% detected once. The material sequenced was naive CD4+ T cells from PBMCs. This sample's subset: CD45RA+ positively selected. Receptors originate from a man younger than 35 in good health. Some clones in this sample may be carry-over from other donors' samples.

As regards this clone: Other DNA sequences in the same sample also yield this CDR3. The V call is TRBV6-1, the J call TRBJ1-4, with TRBD1 matching over 7 bases. The ends lost 4 bases at V and 5 bases at J; junction bases unmatched: 1. The CDR3 is made up of 13 amino acids. Per germline, CDR1 MNHNS and CDR2 SASEGT. The CDR3 reads CASSGQGNEKLFF. The CDR3, as DNA: TGTGCCAGCAGTGGACAGGGAAATGAAAAACTGTTTTTT.

This clone showed up just a few times. The gene calls are TRBV7-9 and TRBJ1-1, with a possible D match to TRBD1 (6 bases). Germline V CDR1 and CDR2: SEHNR, FQNEAQ (reference sequence). The V end lost 5 bases, the J end lost 1 base, and 14 bases lay between the germline ends. This CDR3 spans 15 amino acids. The CDR3 DNA reads as TGTGCCAGCAGCGCACAAGGGACACAGAACACTGAAGCTTTCTTT. Translating gives CASSAQGTQNTEAFF. Filled out from reference TRBV7-9 and TRBJ1-1, the complete variable domain reads DTGVSQNPRHKITKRGQNVTFRCDPISEHNRLYWYRQTLGQGPEFLTYFQNEAQLEKSRLLSDRFSAERPKGSFSTLEIQRTEQGDSAMYLCASSAQGTQNTEAFFGQGTRLTVV.

The rearrangement joins TRBV7-6 to TRBJ2-3, with TRBD2 as a possible D gene (6 bases). This CDR3 spans 15 amino acids. In germline, CDR1 is SGHVS, CDR2 FNYEAQ. V dropped 0 bases and J dropped 6 bases, with 13 bases sitting between them. The CDR3 coding sequence is TGTGCCAGCAGCTTAGCGCTCGGGGACTCGGATACGCAGTATTTT. It translates to CASSLALGDSDTQYF.

The chain employs TRBV15 and TRBJ1-5; TRBD1 might be the D (6 bases). The V and J ends lost 5 bases and 5 bases respectively, with 16 bases between them. CDR3 length: 15 amino acids. CDR1 is LNHNV, CDR2 YYDKDF, per germline (reference sequence). The DNA for the CDR3 is TGTGCCACCAGCGGGTTTCGGGGGGCCGATCAGCCCCAGCATTTT. Its translation is CATSGFRGADQPQHF.

The chain carries TRBV27 and TRBJ1-1; possible D gene TRBD1, 6 bases. CDR3 size: 13 residues. The V and J ends lost 5 bases and 4 bases respectively, with 11 bases between them. Germline CDR1 and CDR2: MNHEY and SMNVEV (reference sequence). The CDR3 sequence is CASSPGDGTEAFF. DNA for the CDR3: TGTGCCAGCAGTCCAGGGGATGGCACTGAAGCTTTCTTT.

The V and J genes are TRBV7-3 and TRBJ2-3, with 9 bases aligning to TRBD2. Germline lookup yields CDR1 SGHTA and CDR2 FQGTGA. This CDR3 spans 16 amino acids. The J segment lost 4 bases and the V segment lost 5 bases, leaving 10 bases of the junction unmatched. The CDR3 spells CASSPSAGGGADTQYF. As DNA, the CDR3 is TGTGCCAGCAGCCCATCAGCGGGAGGAGGCGCAGATACGCAGTATTTT.

The rearrangement links TRBV6-5 to TRBJ2-1, with D possibly called TRBD1 or TRBD2 (6 bases each). CDR1 and CDR2 (germline): MNHEY, SVGAGI. The CDR3 spans 14 residues. V lost 6 bases and J 6 bases, leaving 15 bases between the germline ends. CDR3 in DNA: TGTGCCAGCAGGCCCCCGGGGGCCGGCAATGAGCAGTTCTTC. Its protein product is CASRPPGAGNEQFF.

The rearrangement joins TRBV5-8 to TRBJ1-2, with D unclear. Germline V gene lookup returns CDR1 SGHTS and CDR2 YDEGEE. Between the trimmed V and J ends, which lost 4 bases and 1 base, there was a span of 14 bases. The CDR3 extends over 15 amino acids. The CDR3 DNA is TGTGCCAGCAGCACCGCGGGATTCATTAACTATGGCTACACCTTC. It specifies CASSTAGFINYGYTF.

This sequence joins TRBV27 and TRBJ2-1; D is possibly TRBD2 (6 bases). CDR1 is MNHEY and CDR2 is SMNVEV in the germline V gene (reference sequence). This CDR3 has 15 residues. Trimming pared 2 bases from V and 5 bases from J, leaving 13 bases between. CDR3 protein: CASSLGGVWNNEQFF. For the CDR3, the DNA is TGTGCCAGCAGTTTAGGAGGGGTGTGGAACAATGAGCAGTTCTTC.

As for this clone: Other nucleotide sequences in the sample specify the same CDR3. The rearrangement joins TRBV5-1 to TRBJ1-5; D not resolved. Germline CDR1 and CDR2: SGHRS and YFSETQ. The CDR3 covers 14 residues. Trimming pared 2 bases from V and 4 bases from J, leaving 10 bases between. Here the CDR3 DNA reads TGCGCCAGCAGCTTAGGTCTGGGGAATCAGCCCCAGCATTTT. Translation: CASSLGLGNQPQHF.

This chain connects TRBV18 to TRBJ2-5, with D uncertain. The CDR3 has 15 residues. The V gene's germline CDR1 is KGHSH and CDR2 LQKENI. The V gene lost 3 bases and the J gene lost 3 bases, with 14 bases spanning the gap. CDR3 sequence: CASSPMGGSEETQYF. The DNA of the CDR3 is TGTGCCAGCTCACCCATGGGCGGTAGTGAAGAGACCCAGTACTTC.

The V and J genes are TRBV18 and TRBJ1-5; the match to TRBD1 covers 8 bases. Per the germline V gene, CDR1 is KGHSH and CDR2 is LQKENI. With V trimmed by 5 bases and J by 2 bases, 5 bases remained unmatched. This CDR3 comprises 15 residues. The CDR3 DNA reads TGTGCCAGCTCATCAAAGACAGGGGGCAATCAGCCCCAGCATTTT. Residues: CASSSKTGGNQPQHF. Based on the CDR3 plus reference TRBV18 and TRBJ1-5, the full variable domain is NAGVMQNPRHLVRRRGQEARLRCSPMKGHSHVYWYRQLPEEGLKFMVYLQKENIIDESGMPKERFSAEFPKEGPSILRIQQVVRGDSAAYFCASSSKTGGNQPQHFGDGTRLSIL.

The rearrangement links TRBV15 to TRBJ1-5, with a possible D match to TRBD1 (5 bases). The CDR3 is made up of 19 amino acids. From germline, CDR1 is LNHNV and CDR2 YYDKDF (reference sequence). The ends were cut back, 0 bases at V and 5 bases at J, with 23 bases in the middle. This CDR3 is CATSRDENSGGGGDQPQHF. The CDR3 nucleotides are TGTGCCACCAGCAGAGATGAGAATAGTGGTGGGGGAGGGGATCAGCCCCAGCATTTT. Full variable domain (remainder filled in from reference TRBV15 and TRBJ1-5): DAMVIQNPRYQVTQFGKPVTLSCSQTLNHNVMYWYQQKSSQAPKLLFHYYDKDFNNEADTPDNFQSRRPNTSFCFLDIRSPGLGDTAMYLCATSRDENSGGGGDQPQHFGDGTRLSIL.